Included here is one T cell receptor (beta chain) sequence, with context. The antigen it recognizes is unknown. The sample holds no much larger clone one base away, and base qualities are not on file. The data were obtained in a study of blood T cell repertoires in COVID-19 (dated by TCRdb to about 2020). With regard to the full study: Samples covering the acute and convalescent phases of COVID-19 were provided by collaborators in the United States, Italy and Spain. The material from the prospective study consisted of cDNA or gDNA derived from T cells, B-cell-depleted T cells, or PBMCs. Subjects who had been exposed to COVID-19, were actively infected with it, or had recovered from it provided the deeply sampled blood TCRbeta repertoires that made up the dataset. A freely available public database, intended as a resource for researchers studying the immune response to SARS-CoV-2, is where the repertoires were released. The samples were drawn from the first 160 participants of the ongoing ImmuneRACE study and from some 1,300 subjects provided by 6 global collaborators. A de-identified subject ID, COVID-19 status, age in years and sex were almost always included in the sample metadata. HLA class I and class II types, where available, came from metadata supplied by the sample provider rather than from assay-based typing.

Collaborating institutions collected whole blood in K2EDTA tubes following their own protocols. For TCRbeta analysis, collaborator samples were shipped as frozen whole blood, as isolated PBMCs, or as DNA extracted from either sample type. Including the terminal cysteine and phenylalanine, the CDR3 comprises 17 residues. The retained sequence is limited to the CDR3, 51 bases, with the frame set at the first base. V loses 2 bases of germline sequence and J loses 0 bases, and the interval between the two ends is 12 bases. CDR1 and CDR2 (SGHNT, YYREEE) derive from the germline V gene (reference sequence). Findings and caveats that apply to the study as a whole: The amount of clinical and demographic metadata varied by source and participant and was provided uncurated.

TCRbeta CDR3 regions were amplified from genomic DNA by means of the immunoSEQ Assay, a bias-controlled multiplex PCR. The paper's data handling went like this. The number of nucleated cells in each sample was estimated from the amplification of reference gene primers within the assay. Sequence reads were collapsed and filtered to measure the absolute abundance of every unique TCRbeta CDR3 rearrangement. For each sample, productive Simpson clonality was calculated as the square root of Simpson's diversity index across productive rearrangements. TCRdb stores this immuneACCESS table with in-frame sequences only. Part of the clones is absent; in the studies checked, under half of the shortfall reflects unresolved V genes, and no reason is known for the rest. V, J and clone size derive from that table, while D and trimming were established from the DNA sequence. Within this sample are under 130,000 clones, with 65% to 90% of them counted one time only. The ten largest clonotypes hold roughly 4.2% of the sample.

The sequence is built from TRBV5-4 and TRBJ2-6; the D gene is perhaps TRBD2, from 7 matching bases. The sequence was obtained from a man in his forties or fifties with acute or convalescent COVID-19. The material sequenced was peripheral blood. The CDR3: CASSFGGRSSGANVLTF. Here is the DNA: TGTGCCAGCAGCTTCGGGGGGCGCTCCTCTGGGGCCAACGTCCTGACTTTC.